Shown below are 28 T cell receptor beta chains from a single sample sequenced in a study of ipilimumab plus nivolumab after autologous stem cell transplantation. TCRdb's copy holds only in-frame clones and misses some; the assay was immunoSEQ multiplex PCR. The repertoire includes over 10,000 clones, 60% to 80% of them detected once, and 11% sits in the top ten. Sequenced here: PBMCs, sampled in a trial of ipilimumab plus nivolumab as post-transplant consolidation. The receptors were sampled from a male donor with multiple myeloma.

The CDR3 DNA sequence: TGTGCCAGCAGTACTACAGGGCATGGCTACACCTTC. Protein product: CASSTTGHGYTF. V usage is TRBV6-1 and J usage is TRBJ1-2, with D possibly TRBD1 on 6 matching bases. The CDR3 sequence is 12 residues long. V lost 5 bases, J lost 6 bases, and 10 bases lay in between. Germline V gene data show CDR1 as MNHNS and CDR2 as SASEGT.

This chain links TRBV4-2 with TRBJ2-5; tentatively, D is TRBD2 (6 bases). The CDR3 spans 14 residues. Germline V lookup: CDR1 LGHNA, CDR2 YNFKEQ. The ends were cut back, 5 bases at V and 5 bases at J, with 15 bases in the middle. The CDR3, as DNA: TGTGCCAGCAGCGGGGTCCTAGCGTGGGAGACCCAGTACTTC. Protein: CASSGVLAWETQYF.

This chain links TRBV5-5 with TRBJ2-3; the D is unclear. Trimming took 2 bases from V and 4 from J, leaving 5 bases between them. Germline-derived CDR1 and CDR2 are SGHKS and YYEKEE (reference sequence). The CDR3 covers 12 residues. Here the CDR3 reads CASSLSADTQYF. The CDR3 bases are TGTGCCAGCAGCTTATCAGCAGATACGCAGTATTTT.

This clone was seen a few times. The gene calls are TRBV27 and TRBJ2-3; weak D call: TRBD1 (6 bases). The ends were cut back, 6 bases at V and 1 base at J, with 17 bases in the middle. This CDR3 region has 16 residues. Germline loops: CDR1 MNHEY, CDR2 SMNVEV (reference sequence). The CDR3 coding sequence is TGTGCCAGCAGACCTCCGGAAGCAGGGGGCACAGATACGCAGTATTTT. Protein: CASRPPEAGGTDTQYF.

The CDR3 DNA reads TGTGCCAGCGGGACAGTCATGTCACCCCTCCACTTT. It codes for CASGTVMSPLHF. This chain uses TRBV7-9 with TRBJ1-6; 7 nucleotides match TRBD1. With V trimmed by 8 bases and J by 10 bases, 5 bases remained unmatched. The V gene's germline CDR1 is SEHNR and CDR2 FQNEAQ (reference sequence). The CDR3 runs 12 residues.

The rearrangement joins TRBV7-9 to TRBJ2-1; D not resolved. CDR1 is SEHNR, CDR2 FQNEAQ, per germline (reference sequence). The length of the CDR3 is 15 residues. V was cut by 5 bases and J by 1 base, with 12 bases left in between. This CDR3 reads CASSQVGNSYNEQFF. CDR3 nucleotide sequence: TGTGCCAGCAGCCAAGTGGGGAATTCCTACAATGAGCAGTTCTTC.

This clone was counted once. V is TRBV25-1 and J is TRBJ2-1, with 9 bases matching TRBD2. Per germline, CDR1 MGHDK and CDR2 SYGVNS. The CDR3 spans 17 residues. V gave up 1 base and J gave up 6 bases; unmatched junction bases: 10. The CDR3 sequence is CASSELSGGGASNEQFF. The DNA for the CDR3 is TGTGCCAGCAGTGAATTGAGCGGCGGGGGGGCCTCCAATGAGCAGTTCTTC. The full variable domain, its missing parts supplied by reference TRBV25-1 and TRBJ2-1, is EADIYQTPRYLVIGTGKKITLECSQTMGHDKMYWYQQDPGMELHLIHYSYGVNSTEKGDLSSESTVSRIRTEHFPLTLESARPSHTSQYLCASSELSGGGASNEQFFGPGTRLTVL.

This chain links TRBV2 with TRBJ1-1, with 7 bases fitting TRBD1. In germline, CDR1 is SNHLY, CDR2 FYNNEI. CDR3 size: 14 residues. V was pared by 6 bases and J by 0 bases, with 4 bases of the junction left unmatched. This chain's CDR3 is CASRPDRVNTEAFF. For the CDR3, the DNA is TGTGCCAGCAGACCAGACAGGGTGAACACTGAAGCTTTCTTT.

The chain has TRBV18 and TRBJ2-4; D may correspond to TRBD1 or TRBD2 (5 bases each). Trimming stripped 2 bases from V and 3 bases from J, with 14 bases between. The germline V gene has CDR1 KGHSH and CDR2 LQKENI. The CDR3 runs to 16 residues. CDR3 amino acids: CASSPGGLVNKNIQYF. CDR3 DNA: TGTGCCAGCTCACCAGGGGGTTTGGTGAACAAAAACATTCAGTACTTC.

The chain recombines TRBV18 with TRBJ2-1, with a possible D match to TRBD2 (6 bases). Germline CDR1 is KGHSH and CDR2 is LQKENI. Trimming pared 2 bases from V and 0 bases from J, leaving 8 bases between. The CDR3 extends over 15 amino acids. CDR3 in amino acids: CASSPGTRSYNEQFF. The CDR3 DNA follows: TGTGCCAGCTCACCAGGGACTCGCTCCTACAATGAGCAGTTCTTC.

This sequence joins TRBV7-7 and TRBJ2-7; a possible D gene is TRBD1 (5 bases). Between the trimmed V and J ends, which lost 5 bases and 3 bases, there was a span of 14 bases. The germline V gene has CDR1 SSHAT and CDR2 FNYEAQ (reference sequence). The CDR3 consists of 14 residues. The CDR3 coding sequence is TGTGCCAGCAGCCCCTATCAGGGTGGCTACGAGCAGTACTTC. The encoded protein is CASSPYQGGYEQYF.

The V gene is TRBV29-1, the J gene TRBJ2-1; 8 bases match TRBD2. J was trimmed by 1 base and V by 5 bases; bases with no gene match: 7. This CDR3 is 15 amino acids long. Germline assignment: CDR1 SQVTM and CDR2 ANQGSEA. In DNA form, the CDR3 reads TGCAGCGTTCGGGGGGGCGGTGGGTCCTACAATGAGCAGTTCTTC. Translation: CSVRGGGGSYNEQFF.

The chain uses TRBV19 and TRBJ1-5, with 8 bases lining up with TRBD1. The CDR3 runs to 14 residues. Germline assignment: CDR1 LNHDA and CDR2 SQIVND (reference sequence). Trimming at V came to 4 bases and at J to 5 bases, leaving 4 bases not matched to a gene. CDR3 DNA sequence: TGTGCCAGTAGTAAGACAGGGGACTATCAGCCCCAGCATTTT. Amino acids: CASSKTGDYQPQHF.

This chain links TRBV28 with TRBJ1-1, with D unresolved. CDR1 MDHEN and CDR2 SYDVKM come from the germline V gene. Deletions cut 4 bases from V and 1 base from J, with 13 bases between. The CDR3 spans 15 residues. CDR3 residues: CASSSRTAKNTEAFF. DNA of the CDR3: TGTGCCAGCAGTTCCAGGACGGCCAAGAACACTGAAGCTTTCTTT.

This clone was counted a single time. This rearrangement joins TRBV21-1 to TRBJ1-1; the table names TRBD1, a call not compared with the DNA. TRBV21-1 is described as a pseudogene. The CDR3 is 16 residues long. The CDR3 region is CASSRTLNHMNTEAFF. In DNA form, the CDR3 reads TGTGCCAGCAGCCGGACACTCAACCACATGAACACTGAAGCTTTCTTT.

This sequence joins TRBV6-6 and TRBJ2-5; 7 bases are shared with TRBD2. V lost 5 bases, J lost 7 bases, and 16 bases stayed unmatched. This CDR3 is built from 16 residues. Germline assignment: CDR1 MNHNY and CDR2 SVGAGI (reference sequence). The CDR3 coding sequence is TGTGCCAGCAGTCCTTATTCGACTAGCTGGGGCGGGACCCAGTACTTC. This codes for CASSPYSTSWGGTQYF.

The gene calls are TRBV4-1 and TRBJ2-1; TRBD1 is a possible D gene (7 bases). Germline-derived CDR1 and CDR2 are MGHRA and YSYEKL. The CDR3 has 17 amino acids. V gave up 0 bases and J gave up 9 bases, with 21 bases separating them. The CDR3 region is CASSQEIRETGLVEQFF. The CDR3 bases are TGCGCCAGCAGCCAAGAGATCCGGGAGACAGGGTTAGTTGAGCAGTTCTTC.

This chain connects TRBV19 to TRBJ1-1; 7 bases are shared with TRBD1. CDR1 is LNHDA, CDR2 SQIVND, per germline (reference sequence). V shed 1 base, J shed 0 bases, and the junction held 17 bases outside the gene matches. CDR3 length: 20 amino acids. CDR3 DNA sequence: TGTGCCAGTAGTATAGGCACACTCACGACAGGGAACATAATGAACACTGAAGCTTTCTTT. It is translated as CASSIGTLTTGNIMNTEAFF.

The gene calls are TRBV11-3 and TRBJ1-1; D might be TRBD1 (5 bases). The CDR3 consists of 13 residues. Trimming cost V 3 bases and J 7 bases, with 12 bases left between them. Germline CDR1 SGHNT, CDR2 YENEEA. The CDR3 sequence is CASSLRGDDEAFF. The DNA for the CDR3 is TGTGCCAGCAGCTTGAGGGGCGATGATGAAGCTTTCTTT. The complete variable domain, with remaining parts taken from reference TRBV11-3 and TRBJ1-1, reads EAGVVQSPRYKIIEKKQPVAFWCNPISGHNTLYWYLQNLGQGPELLIRYENEEAVDDSQLPKDRFSAERLKGVDSTLKIQPAELGDSAVYLCASSLRGDDEAFFGQGTRLTVV.

The chain couples TRBV5-4 to TRBJ2-7, with a tentative D call TRBD1 (5 bases). The germline gives CDR1 SGHNT, CDR2 YYREEE (reference sequence). The CDR3 has 13 residues. Trimming took 0 bases from V and 6 from J, leaving 10 bases between them. Written as DNA, the CDR3 is TGTGCCAGCAGCTTGGACAGGAATAGCGAGCAGTACTTC. It translates to CASSLDRNSEQYF.

This rearrangement joins TRBV11-2 to TRBJ2-7; D ambiguous. Deletions cut 5 bases from V and 0 bases from J, with 11 bases between. Germline CDR1 reads SGHAT; CDR2 reads FQNNGV. This CDR3 has 14 amino acids. CDR3 sequence reads: CASSPDWSSYEQYF. DNA of the CDR3: TGTGCCAGCAGCCCCGACTGGAGCTCCTACGAGCAGTACTTC.

The chain combines TRBV19 with TRBJ1-5; no clear D. The V end was cut by 3 bases, the J end by 11 bases, with 20 bases between. The CDR3 contains 15 residues. In germline, CDR1 is LNHDA, CDR2 SQIVND (reference sequence). The CDR3 spells CASSIGIPGGKTQHF. The CDR3 nucleotides read TGTGCCAGTAGTATCGGCATTCCCGGAGGGAAAACCCAGCATTTT.

This sequence joins TRBV6-5 and TRBJ2-2; 10 bases are shared with TRBD1. Germline values: CDR1 MNHEY, CDR2 SVGAGI. This CDR3 region has 15 residues. V lost 6 bases and J lost 5; bases outside the gene matches: 6. This CDR3 reads CASRKKDRGTGELFF. The CDR3 coding sequence is TGTGCCAGCAGGAAAAAGGACAGGGGGACCGGGGAGCTGTTTTTT.

V usage is TRBV11-3 and J usage is TRBJ2-7; 10 bases align to TRBD2. Germline CDR1 is SGHNT and CDR2 is YENEEA. This CDR3 spans 15 amino acids. With V trimmed by 5 bases and J by 4 bases, 8 bases remained unmatched. CDR3 region: CASSPGSSGGYEQYF. The CDR3 region has the DNA TGTGCCAGCAGCCCAGGGTCTAGCGGGGGATACGAGCAGTACTTC.

The chain couples TRBV28 to TRBJ2-2; no definite D call. The CDR3 loop spans 11 amino acids. V dropped 8 bases and J dropped 8 bases, with 9 bases sitting between them. CDR1 and CDR2 (germline): MDHEN, SYDVKM. The CDR3 sequence is CASADWGELFF. In DNA form, the CDR3 reads TGTGCCAGCGCAGACTGGGGGGAGCTGTTTTTT.

The rearrangement uses TRBV28 and TRBJ1-2; 7 bases are shared with TRBD1. J gave up 7 bases and V 8 bases, and 16 bases lay outside the gene matches. CDR1 and CDR2 from the germline V gene are MDHEN and SYDVKM. The CDR3 totals 15 residues. CDR3 in amino acids: CASALRGGTLGGYTF. CDR3 bases: TGTGCCAGCGCGTTGAGAGGGGGCACGTTAGGTGGCTACACCTTC.

The chain uses TRBV7-3 and TRBJ2-3; D uncertain. Germline V CDR1 and CDR2: SGHTA, FQGTGA. The CDR3 is 15 residues long. Trimming took off 5 bases at V and 1 base at J, with 13 bases between the two ends. The chain's CDR3 is CASSPRVKGTDTQYF. DNA of the CDR3: TGTGCCAGCAGCCCCCGGGTGAAGGGCACAGATACGCAGTATTTT.

The chain carries TRBV4-1 and TRBJ2-3; a weak D match, TRBD1 (6 bases). The CDR3 totals 15 residues. Trimming cost V 3 bases and J 2 bases, with 12 bases left between them. The germline V gene encodes CDR1 MGHRA and CDR2 YSYEKL. As DNA, the CDR3 is TGCGCCAGCAGCCACCCAACAGGGAACACAGATACGCAGTATTTT. Translating it yields CASSHPTGNTDTQYF.